The source of this T cell receptor (beta chain) is a study of blood T cell repertoires in COVID-19. Across the study: There were acute and convalescent COVID-19 samples, and they came from the United States, Italy and Spain.

CDR1 SEHNR and CDR2 FQNEAQ come from the germline V gene (reference sequence). The CDR3 loop spans 14 amino acids. The V and J ends lost 5 bases and 3 bases respectively, with 11 bases between them. Original processing notes: Amplification from reference gene primers served as the basis for estimated nucleated cell counts. Sequencing used immunoSEQ multiplex PCR; TCRdb keeps in-frame clones, though not all of them. That table supplies the V and J calls and clone size; D and trimming were determined from the DNA. The sample yields under 150,000 clones, 70% to 90% seen once. The chain carries TRBV7-9 and TRBJ2-1; D remains ambiguous. The sample was peripheral blood. This TCR was recovered from a woman between 45 and 60 years old with acute or convalescent COVID-19. The CDR3 nucleotides are TGTGCCAGCAGCGCGGTGGCCGGCTACAATGAGCAGTTCTTC. It encodes CASSAVAGYNEQFF.